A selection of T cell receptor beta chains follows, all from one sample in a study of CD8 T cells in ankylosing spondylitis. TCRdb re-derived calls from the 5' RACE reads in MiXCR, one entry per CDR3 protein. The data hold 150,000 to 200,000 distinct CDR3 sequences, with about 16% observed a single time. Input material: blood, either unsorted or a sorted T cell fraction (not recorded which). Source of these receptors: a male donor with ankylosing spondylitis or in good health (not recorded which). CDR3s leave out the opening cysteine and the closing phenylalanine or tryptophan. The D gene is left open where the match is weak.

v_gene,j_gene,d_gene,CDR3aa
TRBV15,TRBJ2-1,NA,ATSRDMVSEQF
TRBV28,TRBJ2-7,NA,ASSYDLDATYEQY
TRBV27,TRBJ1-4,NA,ASSPQRATNEKLF
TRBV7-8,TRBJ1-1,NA,ASSPRRSMNTEAF
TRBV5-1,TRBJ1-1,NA,ASSFGTANTEAF
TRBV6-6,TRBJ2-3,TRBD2,ASRASGPTDTQY
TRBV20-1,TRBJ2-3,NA,SARALGADTQY
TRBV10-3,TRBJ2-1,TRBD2,AAQARGSSYNEQF
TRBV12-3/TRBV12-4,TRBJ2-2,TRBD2,ASSLTGTRGTGELF
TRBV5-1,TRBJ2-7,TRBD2,ASSITSGRGVEQY
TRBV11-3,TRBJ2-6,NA,ASSLGQGKSGANVLT
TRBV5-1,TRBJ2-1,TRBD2,ASSFSGLAVMGEQF
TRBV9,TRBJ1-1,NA,ASSPESNRAF
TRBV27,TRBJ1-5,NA,ASSLSGASNQPQH
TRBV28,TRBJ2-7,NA,ASSLSAGMYEQY
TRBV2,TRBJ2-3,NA,ASSDLASLSDTQY
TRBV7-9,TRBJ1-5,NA,ASSNRVQPQH
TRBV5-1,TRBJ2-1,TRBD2,ASSWEGLTYNEQF
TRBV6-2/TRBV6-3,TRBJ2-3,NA,ASRQADTQY
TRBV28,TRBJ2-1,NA,ASSPDWGHRTEQF
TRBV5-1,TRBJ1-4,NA,ASSLTGRVEKLF
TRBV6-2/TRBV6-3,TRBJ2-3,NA,ASNRNTDTQY
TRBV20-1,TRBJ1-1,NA,SVKSGPNTEAF
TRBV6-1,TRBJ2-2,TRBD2,ASSGSREAWVPNTGELF
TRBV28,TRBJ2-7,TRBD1,ASSFHPGQGEVSYEQY
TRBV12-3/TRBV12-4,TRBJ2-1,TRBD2,ASSREGGLAAGGQF
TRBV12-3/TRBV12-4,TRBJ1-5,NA,ASSFRQPQH
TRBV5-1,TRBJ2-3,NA,ASSLGVMADTQY
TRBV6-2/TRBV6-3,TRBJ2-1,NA,ASSDNAGRIHEQF
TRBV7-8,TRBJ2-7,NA,ASSLGDYEQY
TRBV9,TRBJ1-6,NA,ASSVGGHSYNSPLH
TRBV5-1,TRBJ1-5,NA,ASSPYSGNQPQH
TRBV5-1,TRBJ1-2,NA,ASSPEGDSLIGYT
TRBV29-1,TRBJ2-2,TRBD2,SVGRAGGLTGELF
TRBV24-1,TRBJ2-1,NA,ATSDLKVGQGALKF
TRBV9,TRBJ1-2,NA,ASSVGGANYGYT
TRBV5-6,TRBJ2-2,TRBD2,ASSFGLAAQGATGELF
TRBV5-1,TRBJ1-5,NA,ASSLFEAGVQPQH
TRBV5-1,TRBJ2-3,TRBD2,ASSKGTSGITDTQY
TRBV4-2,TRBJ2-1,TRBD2,ASSQGLGGNEQF
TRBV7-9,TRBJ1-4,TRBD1,ASSRTGGNEKLF
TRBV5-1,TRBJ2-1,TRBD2,ASSLAGTSGSEQF